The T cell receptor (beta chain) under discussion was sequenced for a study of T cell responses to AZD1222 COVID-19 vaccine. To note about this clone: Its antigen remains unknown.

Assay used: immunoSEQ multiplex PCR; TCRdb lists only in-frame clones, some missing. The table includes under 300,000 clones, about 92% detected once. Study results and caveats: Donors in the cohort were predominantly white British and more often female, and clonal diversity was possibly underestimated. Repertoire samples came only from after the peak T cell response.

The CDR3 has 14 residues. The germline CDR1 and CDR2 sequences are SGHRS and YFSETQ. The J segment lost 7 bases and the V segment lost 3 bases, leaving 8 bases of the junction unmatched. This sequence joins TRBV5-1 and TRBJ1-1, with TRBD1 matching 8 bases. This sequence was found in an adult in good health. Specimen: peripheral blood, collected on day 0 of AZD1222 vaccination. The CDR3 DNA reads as TGCGCCAGCAGCTGGGACAGGATTGACTTTGAAGCTTTCTTT. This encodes CASSWDRIDFEAFF.